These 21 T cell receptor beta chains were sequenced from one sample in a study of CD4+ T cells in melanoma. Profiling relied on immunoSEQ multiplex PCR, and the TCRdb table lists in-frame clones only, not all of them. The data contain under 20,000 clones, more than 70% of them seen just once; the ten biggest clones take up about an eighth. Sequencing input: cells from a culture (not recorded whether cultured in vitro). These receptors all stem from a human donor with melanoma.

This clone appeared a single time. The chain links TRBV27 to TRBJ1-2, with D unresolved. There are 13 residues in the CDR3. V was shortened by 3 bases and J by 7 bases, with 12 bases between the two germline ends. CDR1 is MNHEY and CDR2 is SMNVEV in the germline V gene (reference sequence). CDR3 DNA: TGTGCCAGCAGTTTTGTGCCAACTGTTGGCTACACCTTC. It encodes CASSFVPTVGYTF.

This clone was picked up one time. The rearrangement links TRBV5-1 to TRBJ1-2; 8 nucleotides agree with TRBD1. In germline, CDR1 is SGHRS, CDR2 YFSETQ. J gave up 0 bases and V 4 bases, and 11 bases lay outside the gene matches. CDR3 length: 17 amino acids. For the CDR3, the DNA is TGCGCCAGCAGCCAGGGGGCGATTTCGTTTGCTAACTATGGCTACACCTTC. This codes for CASSQGAISFANYGYTF.

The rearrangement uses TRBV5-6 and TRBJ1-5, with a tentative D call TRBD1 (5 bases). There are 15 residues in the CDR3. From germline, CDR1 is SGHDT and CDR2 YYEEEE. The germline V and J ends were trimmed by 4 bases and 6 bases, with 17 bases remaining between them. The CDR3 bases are TGTGCCAGCAGCGGAGGGACCCAAGGAGGTCAGCCCCAGCATTTT. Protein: CASSGGTQGGQPQHF.

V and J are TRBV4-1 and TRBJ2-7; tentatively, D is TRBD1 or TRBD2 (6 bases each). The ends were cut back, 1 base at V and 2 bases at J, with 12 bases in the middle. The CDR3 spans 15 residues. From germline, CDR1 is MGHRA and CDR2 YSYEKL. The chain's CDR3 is CASSQGWGAPYEQYF. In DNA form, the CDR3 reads TGCGCCAGCAGCCAAGGCTGGGGGGCGCCCTACGAGCAGTACTTC.

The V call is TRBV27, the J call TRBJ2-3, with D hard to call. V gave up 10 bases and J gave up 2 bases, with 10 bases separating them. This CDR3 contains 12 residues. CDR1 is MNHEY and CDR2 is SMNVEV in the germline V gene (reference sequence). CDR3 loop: CATLSYTDTQYF. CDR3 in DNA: TGTGCCACACTTTCTTACACAGATACGCAGTATTTT.

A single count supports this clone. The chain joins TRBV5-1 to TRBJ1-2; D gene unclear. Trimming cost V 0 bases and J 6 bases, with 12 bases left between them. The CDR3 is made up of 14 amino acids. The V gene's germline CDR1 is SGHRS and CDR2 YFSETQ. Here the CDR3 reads CASSLGAGDHGYTF. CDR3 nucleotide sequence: TGCGCCAGCAGCTTGGGCGCCGGGGATCATGGCTACACCTTC.

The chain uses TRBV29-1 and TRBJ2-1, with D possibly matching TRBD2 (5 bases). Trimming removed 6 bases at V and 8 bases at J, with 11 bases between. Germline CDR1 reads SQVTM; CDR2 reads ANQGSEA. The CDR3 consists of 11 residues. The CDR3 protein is CSVSNSDEQFF. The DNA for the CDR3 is TGCAGCGTCTCTAATAGCGATGAGCAGTTCTTC.

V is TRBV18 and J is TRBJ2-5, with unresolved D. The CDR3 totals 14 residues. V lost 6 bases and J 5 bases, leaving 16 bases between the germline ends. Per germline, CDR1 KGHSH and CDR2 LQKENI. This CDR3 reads CASSPVLGPETQYF. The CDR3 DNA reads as TGTGCCAGCTCCCCCGTTTTAGGGCCCGAGACCCAGTACTTC.

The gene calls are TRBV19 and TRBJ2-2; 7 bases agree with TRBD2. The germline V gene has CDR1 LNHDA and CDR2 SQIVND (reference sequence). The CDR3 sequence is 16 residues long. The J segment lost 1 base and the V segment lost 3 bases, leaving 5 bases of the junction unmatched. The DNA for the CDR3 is TGTGCCAGTAGTATCGCTGCGGGGGTGAACACCGGGGAGCTGTTTTTT. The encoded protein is CASSIAAGVNTGELFF.

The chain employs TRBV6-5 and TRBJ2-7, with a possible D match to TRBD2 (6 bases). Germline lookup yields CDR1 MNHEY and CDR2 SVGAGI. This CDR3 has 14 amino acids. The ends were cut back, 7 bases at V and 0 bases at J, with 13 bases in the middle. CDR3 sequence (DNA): TGTGCCAGCACCTTGACCGGGAGCTCCTACGAGCAGTACTTC. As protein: CASTLTGSSYEQYF.

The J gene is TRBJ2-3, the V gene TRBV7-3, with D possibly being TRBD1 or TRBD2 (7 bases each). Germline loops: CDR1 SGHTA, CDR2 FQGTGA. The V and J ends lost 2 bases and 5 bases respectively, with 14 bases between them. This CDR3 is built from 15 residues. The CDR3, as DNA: TGTGCCAGCAGCTTATCGCCAGGGGGGGGAGATACGCAGTATTTT. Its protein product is CASSLSPGGGDTQYF.

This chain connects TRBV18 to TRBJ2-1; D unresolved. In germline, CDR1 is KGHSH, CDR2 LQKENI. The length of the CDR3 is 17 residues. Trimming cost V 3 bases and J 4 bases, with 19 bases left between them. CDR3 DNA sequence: TGTGCCAGCTCACCGCGTCCGCCTGGGGTCCTTTACAATGAGCAGTTCTTC. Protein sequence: CASSPRPPGVLYNEQFF. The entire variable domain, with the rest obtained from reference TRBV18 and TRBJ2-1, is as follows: NAGVMQNPRHLVRRRGQEARLRCSPMKGHSHVYWYRQLPEEGLKFMVYLQKENIIDESGMPKERFSAEFPKEGPSILRIQQVVRGDSAAYFCASSPRPPGVLYNEQFFGPGTRLTVL.

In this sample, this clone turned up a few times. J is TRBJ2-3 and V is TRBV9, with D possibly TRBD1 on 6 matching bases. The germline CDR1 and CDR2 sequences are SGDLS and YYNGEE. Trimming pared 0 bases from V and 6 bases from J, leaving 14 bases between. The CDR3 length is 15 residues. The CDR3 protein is CASSVVGAGRDTQYF. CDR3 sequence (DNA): TGTGCCAGCAGCGTAGTGGGGGCCGGTAGGGATACGCAGTATTTT.

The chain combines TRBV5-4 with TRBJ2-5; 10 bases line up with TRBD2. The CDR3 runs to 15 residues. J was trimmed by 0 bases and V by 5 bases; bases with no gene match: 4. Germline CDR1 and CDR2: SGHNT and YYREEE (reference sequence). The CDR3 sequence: CASRLAGGHQETQYF. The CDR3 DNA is TGTGCCAGCAGATTAGCGGGGGGCCACCAAGAGACCCAGTACTTC.

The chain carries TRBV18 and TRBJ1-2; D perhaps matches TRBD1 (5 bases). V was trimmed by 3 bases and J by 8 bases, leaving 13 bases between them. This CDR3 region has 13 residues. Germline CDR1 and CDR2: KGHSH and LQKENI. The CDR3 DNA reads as TGTGCCAGCTCACCTGATGGGGCTAGGGGCTACACCTTC. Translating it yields CASSPDGARGYTF.

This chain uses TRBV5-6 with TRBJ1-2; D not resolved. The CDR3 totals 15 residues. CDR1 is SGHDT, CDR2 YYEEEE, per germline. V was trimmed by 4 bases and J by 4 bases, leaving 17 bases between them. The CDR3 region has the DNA TGTGCCAGCAGCCGACGGTTGAGACAAAGCTATGGCTACACCTTC. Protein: CASSRRLRQSYGYTF. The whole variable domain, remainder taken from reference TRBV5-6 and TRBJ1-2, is DAGVTQSPTHLIKTRGQQVTLRCSPKSGHDTVSWYQQALGQGPQFIFQYYEEEERQRGNFPDRFSGHQFPNYSSELNVNALLLGDSALYLCASSRRLRQSYGYTFGSGTRLTVV.

The CDR3: CASGLEEGTEAFF. The CDR3 bases are TGTGCTAGTGGTTTGGAGGAGGGGACTGAAGCTTTCTTT. The chain carries TRBV12-5 and TRBJ1-1; a weak D match, TRBD1 (5 bases). This CDR3 comprises 13 residues. Germline V gene lookup returns CDR1 LGHNT and CDR2 FRNRAP. The ends were cut back, 1 base at V and 5 bases at J, with 8 bases in the middle.

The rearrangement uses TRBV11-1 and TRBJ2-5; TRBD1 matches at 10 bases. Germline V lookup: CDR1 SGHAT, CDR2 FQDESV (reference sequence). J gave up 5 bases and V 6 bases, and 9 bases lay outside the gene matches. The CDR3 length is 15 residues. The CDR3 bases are TGTGCCAGCAGGAGGGGACAGGGGCAGTGGGAGACCCAGTACTTC. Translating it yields CASRRGQGQWETQYF.

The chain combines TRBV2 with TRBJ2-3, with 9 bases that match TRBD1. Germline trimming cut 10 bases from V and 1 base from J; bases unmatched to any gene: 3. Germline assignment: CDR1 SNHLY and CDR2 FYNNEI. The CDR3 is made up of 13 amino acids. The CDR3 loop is CAIRQGGTDTQYF. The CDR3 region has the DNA TGTGCCATTCGACAGGGGGGCACAGATACGCAGTATTTT.

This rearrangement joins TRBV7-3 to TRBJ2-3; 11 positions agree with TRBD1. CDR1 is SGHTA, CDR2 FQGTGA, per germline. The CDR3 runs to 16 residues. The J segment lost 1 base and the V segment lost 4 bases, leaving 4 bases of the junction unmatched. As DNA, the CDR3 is TGTGCCAGCAGCTCCGGACAGGGGGCCGGCACAGATACGCAGTATTTT. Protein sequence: CASSSGQGAGTDTQYF. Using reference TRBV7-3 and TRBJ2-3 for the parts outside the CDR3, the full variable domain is GAGVSQTPSNKVTEKGKYVELRCDPISGHTALYWYRQSLGQGPEFLIYFQGTGAADDSGLPNDRFFAVRPEGSVSTLKIQRTERGDSAVYLCASSSGQGAGTDTQYFGPGTRLTVL.

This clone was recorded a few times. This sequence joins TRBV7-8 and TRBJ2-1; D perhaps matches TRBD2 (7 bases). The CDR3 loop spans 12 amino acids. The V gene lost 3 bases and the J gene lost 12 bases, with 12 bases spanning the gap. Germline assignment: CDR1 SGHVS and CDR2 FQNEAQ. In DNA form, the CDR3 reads TGTGCCAGCAGCTTTAGGGGGGGAAGGCAGTTCTTC. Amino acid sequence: CASSFRGGRQFF. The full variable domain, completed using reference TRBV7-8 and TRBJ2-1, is GAGVSQSPRYKVAKRGQDVALRCDPISGHVSLFWYQQALGQGPEFLTYFQNEAQLDKSGLPSDRFFAERPEGSVSTLKIQRTQQEDSAVYLCASSFRGGRQFFGPGTRLTVL.